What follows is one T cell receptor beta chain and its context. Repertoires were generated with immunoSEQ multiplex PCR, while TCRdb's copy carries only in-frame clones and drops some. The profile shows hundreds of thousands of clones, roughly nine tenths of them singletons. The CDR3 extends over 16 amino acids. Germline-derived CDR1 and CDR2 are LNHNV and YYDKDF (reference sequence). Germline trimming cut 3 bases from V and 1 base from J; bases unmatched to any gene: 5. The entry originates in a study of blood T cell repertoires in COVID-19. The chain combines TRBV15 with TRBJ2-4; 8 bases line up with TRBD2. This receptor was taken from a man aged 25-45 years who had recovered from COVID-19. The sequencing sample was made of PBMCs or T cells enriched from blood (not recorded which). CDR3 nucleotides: TGTGCCACCAGCAGGGTACTAGCGGAGGCCAAAAACATTCAGTACTTC. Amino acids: CATSRVLAEAKNIQYF.